Below, 20 T cell receptor beta chains from the same sample are listed, as sequenced in a study of T cell responses to AZD1222 COVID-19 vaccine. Profiling relied on immunoSEQ multiplex PCR, and the TCRdb table lists in-frame clones only, not all of them. The data contain fewer than 150,000 clones, around nine tenths of them seen just once; the ten biggest clones take up 3.4%. The sample consisted of peripheral blood, taken on day 0 of AZD1222 vaccination. These receptor sequences come from an adult in good health.

This clone was counted only a few times. The chain has TRBV19 and TRBJ2-1; TRBD2 matches at 7 bases. Germline V lookup: CDR1 LNHDA, CDR2 SQIVND (reference sequence). The CDR3 loop spans 15 amino acids. Trimming at V came to 3 bases and at J to 5 bases, leaving 7 bases not matched to a gene. CDR3 in DNA: TGTGCCAGTAGTATTATGGGGCTAGCGGACAATGAGCAGTTCTTC. Translating gives CASSIMGLADNEQFF.

This chain uses TRBV19 with TRBJ2-5, with 9 bases lining up with TRBD1. The CDR3 sequence is 15 residues long. The germline V gene encodes CDR1 LNHDA and CDR2 SQIVND (reference sequence). With 5 bases clipped from V and 4 bases from J, the junction kept 8 bases outside the gene matches. CDR3 DNA sequence: TGTGCCAGTAGTCCCGGGACAGGGTGGGGAGAGACCCAGTACTTC. Its protein is CASSPGTGWGETQYF.

This clone was counted a single time. The V and J genes are TRBV25-1 and TRBJ1-1, with D possibly matching TRBD1 (6 bases). The CDR3 has 14 residues. Germline lookup yields CDR1 MGHDK and CDR2 SYGVNS. The V end lost 5 bases, the J end lost 1 base, and 11 bases lay between the germline ends. The CDR3 is CASSHRDWNTEAFF. CDR3 nucleotides: TGTGCCAGCAGTCACAGGGATTGGAACACTGAAGCTTTCTTT.

The V gene is TRBV5-4, the J gene TRBJ2-1, with D tentatively TRBD2 (6 bases). Trimming removed 4 bases from V and 9 bases from J, with 14 bases in between. The CDR3 extends over 13 amino acids. Germline V gene sequence: CDR1 SGHNT, CDR2 YYREEE (reference sequence). The CDR3 DNA follows: TGTGCCAGCAGCGCCCTCCGACTAGTTGAGCAGTTCTTC. Protein: CASSALRLVEQFF.

This chain links TRBV7-3 with TRBJ2-7, with TRBD1 matching 8 bases. The CDR3 is made up of 18 amino acids. V lost 4 bases to trimming and J lost 3 bases; unmatched junction nucleotides: 17. Germline V CDR1 and CDR2: SGHTA, FQGTGA. This CDR3 reads CASSSRAPQGVIIYEQYF. CDR3 coding DNA: TGTGCCAGCAGCTCAAGGGCCCCACAGGGGGTGATTATCTACGAGCAGTACTTC.

This chain connects TRBV2 to TRBJ2-7; 12 bases line up with TRBD2. The ends lost 8 bases at V and 3 bases at J; junction bases unmatched: 11. The CDR3 is made up of 16 amino acids. Germline-derived CDR1 and CDR2 are SNHLY and FYNNEI. The CDR3 DNA reads as TGTGCCAGCGTGGCTAGCGGGGGGGAAAACTACTACGAGCAGTACTTC. Translated: CASVASGGENYYEQYF. The whole variable domain, remainder taken from reference TRBV2 and TRBJ2-7, is EPEVTQTPSHQVTQMGQEVILRCVPISNHLYFYWYRQILGQKVEFLVSFYNNEISEKSEIFDDQFSVERPDGSNFTLKIRSTKLEDSAMYFCASVASGGENYYEQYFGPGTRLTVT.

This chain uses TRBV18 with TRBJ1-1, with D uncertain. The CDR3 has 15 residues. V lost 4 bases to trimming and J lost 5 bases, with 17 bases between them. CDR1 is KGHSH and CDR2 is LQKENI in the germline V gene. This CDR3 reads CASSQLGGLGTEAFF. The CDR3, as DNA: TGTGCCAGCTCACAGTTAGGAGGGTTGGGTACTGAAGCTTTCTTT.

The rearrangement links TRBV5-4 to TRBJ2-1; D gene uncertain. The CDR3 extends over 13 amino acids. The germline V gene encodes CDR1 SGHNT and CDR2 YYREEE (reference sequence). Trimming left V 5 bases short and J 4 bases short, with 10 bases between. CDR3 region: CASRPPGYNEQFF. The CDR3 coding sequence is TGTGCCAGCAGGCCCCCAGGATACAATGAGCAGTTCTTC.

The rearrangement joins TRBV28 to TRBJ1-2; D gene unclear. Trimming left V 3 bases short and J 2 bases short, with 4 bases between. The CDR3 covers 12 residues. The germline CDR1 and CDR2 sequences are MDHEN and SYDVKM. In DNA form, the CDR3 reads TGTGCCAGCAGTTTCTTGAACTATGGCTACACCTTC. It is translated as CASSFLNYGYTF.

In nucleotides, the CDR3 is TGCGCCAGCAGCCCCACCGCGGGGGGTAGCAATCAGCCCCAGCATTTT. Translated: CASSPTAGGSNQPQHF. This chain links TRBV5-1 with TRBJ1-5, with D perhaps matching TRBD1 (5 bases). Germline V lookup: CDR1 SGHRS, CDR2 YFSETQ. The length of the CDR3 is 16 residues. V was cut by 4 bases and J by 0 bases, with 14 bases left in between.

This chain connects TRBV4-1 to TRBJ1-5; D is uncertain. Deletions cut 1 base from V and 6 bases from J, with 13 bases between. The CDR3 contains 15 residues. Per germline, CDR1 MGHRA and CDR2 YSYEKL. The CDR3 loop is CASSQGEGEGQPQHF. CDR3 in DNA: TGCGCCAGCAGCCAAGGCGAAGGAGAGGGTCAGCCCCAGCATTTT.

This sequence joins TRBV13 and TRBJ1-1; D not certain. V dropped 11 bases and J dropped 0 bases, with 13 bases sitting between them. The CDR3 runs 13 residues. Looked up from germline, CDR1 is PRHDT and CDR2 is FYEKMQ (reference sequence). The CDR3 loop is CAVRAGMNTEAFF. As DNA, the CDR3 is TGTGCCGTTAGGGCCGGGATGAACACTGAAGCTTTCTTT.

The rearrangement joins TRBV13 to TRBJ2-7; the match to TRBD2 covers 13 bases. Germline V CDR1 and CDR2: PRHDT, FYEKMQ (reference sequence). V gave up 1 base and J gave up 0 bases; unmatched junction bases: 3. The CDR3 covers 17 residues. The CDR3 sequence is CASSLVGLAGDSYEQYF. Written as DNA, the CDR3 is TGTGCCAGCAGCTTAGTCGGACTAGCGGGGGACTCCTACGAGCAGTACTTC.

The rearrangement joins TRBV6-5 to TRBJ1-1; a possible D gene is TRBD1 (5 bases). The V gene's germline CDR1 is MNHEY and CDR2 SVGAGI. This CDR3 comprises 12 residues. The V end was cut by 6 bases, the J end by 2 bases, with 7 bases between. The CDR3 loop is CASSRDNTEAFF. The CDR3 region has the DNA TGTGCCAGCAGCAGGGATAACACTGAAGCTTTCTTT.

This sequence joins TRBV6-2 or TRBV6-3 and TRBJ2-7; no reliable D call. This CDR3 contains 14 residues. Trimming removed 5 bases at V and 0 bases at J, with 11 bases between. CDR1 is MNHEY and CDR2 is SVGEGT in the germline V gene. CDR3 sequence: CASSLELSSYEQYF. As DNA, the CDR3 is TGTGCCAGCAGTCTAGAGTTGAGCTCCTACGAGCAGTACTTC.

This clone was seen once. The chain carries TRBV11-2 and TRBJ1-3; 7 bases fit TRBD1. After removal of 5 bases from V and 3 bases from J, the junction contained 10 bases not matched to a gene. From germline, CDR1 is SGHAT and CDR2 FQNNGV. This CDR3 region has 16 residues. This CDR3 reads CASSPPRPGGGNTIYF. The CDR3 DNA follows: TGTGCCAGCAGCCCGCCCCGGCCAGGGGGTGGAAACACCATATATTTT.

This rearrangement joins TRBV11-3 to TRBJ2-3; no firm D call. The length of the CDR3 is 16 residues. V was clipped by 0 bases and J by 1 base, with 11 bases between them. Germline CDR1 SGHNT, CDR2 YENEEA. CDR3 amino acids: CASSLEGSYRTDTQYF. Here the CDR3 DNA reads TGTGCCAGCAGCTTAGAAGGCTCCTACCGCACAGATACGCAGTATTTT.

J is TRBJ2-7 and V is TRBV15; 11 nucleotides match TRBD2. Germline V gene data show CDR1 as LNHNV and CDR2 as YYDKDF (reference sequence). The V segment lost 11 bases and the J segment 0 bases; nucleotides outside the gene matches: 12. CDR3 length equals 16 residues. The DNA of the CDR3 is TGTGCCTCCCCCCCCGGAGGGACTAGCGGCTCCTACGAGCAGTACTTC. This gives the protein CASPPGGTSGSYEQYF.

The rearrangement joins TRBV18 to TRBJ1-4, with D possibly being TRBD1 (5 bases). Germline-derived CDR1 and CDR2 are KGHSH and LQKENI. CDR3 length: 17 amino acids. Trimming stripped 4 bases from V and 4 bases from J, with 19 bases between. The DNA of the CDR3 is TGTGCCAGCTCACGCAGGGCGTCTCCTCCCCTTAATGAAAAACTGTTTTTT. It specifies CASSRRASPPLNEKLFF.

This chain uses TRBV6-2 or TRBV6-3 with TRBJ2-1; D is uncertain. V was cut by 5 bases and J by 2 bases, with 16 bases left in between. The CDR3 sequence is 16 residues long. Germline lookup yields CDR1 MNHEY and CDR2 SVGEGT. CDR3 residues: CASSRPQGSTYNEQFF. As DNA, the CDR3 is TGTGCCAGCAGTCGGCCACAAGGGTCCACCTACAATGAGCAGTTCTTC.